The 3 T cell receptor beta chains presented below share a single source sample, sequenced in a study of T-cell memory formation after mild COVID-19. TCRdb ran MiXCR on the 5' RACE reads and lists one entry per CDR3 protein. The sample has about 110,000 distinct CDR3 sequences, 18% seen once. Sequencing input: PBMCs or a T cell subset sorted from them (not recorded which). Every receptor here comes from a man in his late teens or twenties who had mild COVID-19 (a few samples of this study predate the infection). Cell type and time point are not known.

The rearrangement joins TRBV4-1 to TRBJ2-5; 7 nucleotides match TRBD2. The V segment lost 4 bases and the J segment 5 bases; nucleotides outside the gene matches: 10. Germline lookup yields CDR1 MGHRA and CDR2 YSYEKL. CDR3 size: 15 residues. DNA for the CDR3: TGCGCCAGCAGCCGTCCACATGGGACTACGGAGACCCAGTACTTC. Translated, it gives CASSRPHGTTETQYF.

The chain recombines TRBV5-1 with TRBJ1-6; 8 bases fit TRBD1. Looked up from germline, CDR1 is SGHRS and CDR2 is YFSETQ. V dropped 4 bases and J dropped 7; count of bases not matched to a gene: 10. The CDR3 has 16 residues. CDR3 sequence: CASSLRGPVTNSPLHF. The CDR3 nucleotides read TGCGCCAGCAGCCTCAGGGGGCCGGTTACGAATTCACCCCTCCACTTT. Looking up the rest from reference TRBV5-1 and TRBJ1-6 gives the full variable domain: KAGVTQTPRYLIKTRGQQVTLSCSPISGHRSVSWYQQTPGQGLQFLFEYFSETQRNKGNFPGRFSGRQFSNSRSEMNVSTLELGDSALYLCASSLRGPVTNSPLHFGNGTRLTVT.

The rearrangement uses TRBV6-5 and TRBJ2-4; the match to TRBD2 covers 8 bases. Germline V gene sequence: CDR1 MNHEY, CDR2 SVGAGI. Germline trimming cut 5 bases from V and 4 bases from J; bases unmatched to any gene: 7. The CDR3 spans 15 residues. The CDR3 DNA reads TGTGCCAGCAGTCCCAGGCGGGGGGTAAAAAACATTCAGTACTTC. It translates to CASSPRRGVKNIQYF.